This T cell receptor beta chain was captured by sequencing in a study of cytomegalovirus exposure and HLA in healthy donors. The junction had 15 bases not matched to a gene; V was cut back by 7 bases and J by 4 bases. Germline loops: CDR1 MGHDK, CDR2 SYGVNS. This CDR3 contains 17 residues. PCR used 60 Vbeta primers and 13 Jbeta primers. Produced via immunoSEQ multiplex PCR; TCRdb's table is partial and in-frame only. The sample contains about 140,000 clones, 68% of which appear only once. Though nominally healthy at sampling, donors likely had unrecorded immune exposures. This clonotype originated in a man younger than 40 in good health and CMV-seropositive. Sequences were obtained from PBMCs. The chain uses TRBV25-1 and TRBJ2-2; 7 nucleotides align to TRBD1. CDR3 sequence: CASIASTGDPLTGELFF. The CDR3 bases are TGTGCCAGCATCGCCTCCACAGGGGACCCACTCACCGGGGAGCTGTTTTTT.